This T cell receptor beta chain was recovered during a study of T cells in Graves' hyperthyroidism and ophthalmopathy. Whole-study context: Peripheral blood was secured at the point of initial diagnosis, before any treatment.

It was uncontrolled infection, other autoimmune disease, pregnancy or lactation that excluded patients. The CDR3 has 18 residues. The junction had 10 bases not matched to a gene; V was cut back by 3 bases and J by 2 bases. CDR1 is ENHRY, CDR2 SYGVKD, per germline. RNA transcripts were the template for amplifying TCR beta CDR3 regions. Initially, a first-round RT-PCR of the TCR CDR3 employed the HTBI primer set. TCRdb fed the multiplex PCR reads into MiXCR, producing one record per CDR3 protein. The sample records 400,000 to 500,000 distinct CDR3 sequences, roughly an eighth being singletons. At least ten counts were recorded for this clonotype.

The specimen was blood. The V call is TRBV10-3, the J call TRBJ1-3; 10 nucleotides align to TRBD1. This sequence was found in a woman aged 18-29 years with Graves' hyperthyroidism. The CDR3 here is CAISDPRPGQGTGNTIYF. As DNA, the CDR3 is TGTGCCATCAGTGACCCGCGGCCGGGACAGGGGACTGGAAACACCATATATTTT.